Listed below are T cell receptor beta chains from one sample, sequenced in a study of OX40 agonist ivuxolimab in advanced cancers. The assay was immunoSEQ multiplex PCR, and TCRdb's table has in-frame clones only and misses some. The sample yields 25,000 to 35,000 clones, roughly nine tenths seen once. Here the sequenced sample was CD4+ or CD8+ T cells sorted from blood, taken in a trial of the OX40 agonist ivuxolimab. The receptors come from an adult with an advanced solid tumor such as melanoma, head and neck, liver or kidney cancer. Both conserved end residues are part of each CDR3. Fields, in order: J gene, D gene, V gene, CDR3 protein, CDR3 DNA. The D gene is left open where the match is weak.

j_call: TRBJ1-1; d_call: NA; v_call: TRBV19; cdr3_aa: CASSMAGGMNTEAFF; cdr3_nt: TGTGCCAGTAGTATGGCGGGGGGCATGAACACTGAAGCTTTCTTT
j_call: TRBJ2-7; d_call: NA; v_call: TRBV5-4; cdr3_aa: CASSPGDSSYEQYF; cdr3_nt: TGTGCCAGCAGCCCCGGAGACAGTTCCTACGAGCAGTACTTC
j_call: TRBJ1-1; d_call: NA; v_call: TRBV19; cdr3_aa: CASSIRHRDLVTEAFF; cdr3_nt: TGTGCCAGTAGTATCCGGCACCGGGATCTGGTCACTGAAGCTTTCTTT
j_call: TRBJ2-3; d_call: TRBD2; v_call: TRBV9; cdr3_aa: CASSSGTSGSYTDTQYF; cdr3_nt: TGTGCCAGCAGCAGCGGGACTAGCGGGAGCTACACAGATACGCAGTATTTT
j_call: TRBJ2-7; d_call: NA; v_call: TRBV5-6; cdr3_aa: CASSSAFRGRVYEQYF; cdr3_nt: TGTGCCAGCAGCTCCGCCTTTAGGGGAAGAGTCTACGAGCAGTACTTC
j_call: TRBJ2-1; d_call: NA; v_call: TRBV7-6; cdr3_aa: CASSRRGASDEQFF; cdr3_nt: TGTGCCAGCAGCAGACGAGGGGCTAGCGATGAGCAGTTCTTC
j_call: TRBJ1-4; d_call: TRBD1; v_call: TRBV13; cdr3_aa: CASSTLTGGEKLFF; cdr3_nt: TGTGCCAGCAGCACACTGACAGGGGGAGAAAAACTGTTTTTT
j_call: TRBJ2-1; d_call: NA; v_call: TRBV7-8; cdr3_aa: CASSFVARGLDEQFF; cdr3_nt: TGTGCCAGCAGCTTTGTTGCCAGGGGTTTGGATGAGCAGTTCTTC
j_call: TRBJ2-7; d_call: NA; v_call: TRBV13; cdr3_aa: CASSSRLNPSYEQYF; cdr3_nt: TGTGCCAGCAGCTCCAGATTGAATCCATCCTACGAGCAGTACTTC
j_call: TRBJ2-3; d_call: NA; v_call: TRBV4-2; cdr3_aa: CASSQGGPGVNF; cdr3_nt: TGTGCCAGCAGCCAAGGAGGTCCAGGGGTGAATTTT
j_call: TRBJ2-5; d_call: NA; v_call: TRBV30; cdr3_aa: CAWSVPADIQETQYF; cdr3_nt: TGTGCCTGGAGTGTACCGGCAGACATCCAAGAGACCCAGTACTTC
j_call: TRBJ2-1; d_call: TRBD2; v_call: TRBV5-1; cdr3_aa: CASSLSSGSNEQFF; cdr3_nt: TGCGCCAGCAGCTTGTCTAGCGGGAGTAATGAGCAGTTCTTC